The clone carrying this TCR beta chain has a handful of counts. The CDR3 covers 19 residues. The ends lost 0 bases at V and 0 bases at J; junction bases unmatched: 8. TCRdb redid the calling of the 5' RACE reads with MiXCR, one entry per CDR3 protein. The sample consists of roughly 250,000 distinct CDR3 sequences, about 15% of them appearing once. This sample is drawn from a study of T-cell memory formation after mild COVID-19. The chain has TRBV12-3 or TRBV12-4 and TRBJ2-1, with TRBD2 identical over 10 bases. This receptor was taken from a young man who had mild COVID-19 (a few samples of this study predate the infection). Cell type and time point are not known. Material: PBMCs or a T cell subset sorted from them (not recorded which). The CDR3 region has the DNA TGTGCCAGCAGTTTAGCGCATCATAGCGGGGGGTACTCCTACAATGAGCAGTTCTTC. It encodes CASSLAHHSGGYSYNEQFF.